Listed below are T cell receptor beta chains from one sample, sequenced in a study of siplizumab effects on memory and regulatory T cells. Assay used: immunoSEQ multiplex PCR; TCRdb lists only in-frame clones, some missing. The sample contains 90,000 to 110,000 clones, around 92% of which appear only once. The source material was Tregs sorted from blood. The receptors stem from a human donor in good health. The CDR3 runs from the conserved cysteine through the conserved F or W. A D gene is named only where the DNA matches it firmly. Where a row states a size, it is once, few, many or the class of an expanded clone; other rows omit it.

size	V	J	D	DNA	CDR3
.	TRBV7-2	TRBJ2-3	.	TGTGCCCCTGCACCTAGCAGAGCCACAGATACGCAGTATTTT	CAPAPSRATDTQYF
few	TRBV19	TRBJ2-5	.	TGTGCCAGTAGTGGGGGCCGGGGGGAGACCCAGTACTTC	CASSGGRGETQYF
.	TRBV9	TRBJ1-1	.	TGTGCCAGCAGCGTAGTGCGGGGGGCTACGACTGAAGCTTTCTTT	CASSVVRGATTEAFF
.	TRBV7-2	TRBJ2-3	.	TGTGCCAGCAGCTTAGTCGGGGTAGCAACAGATACGCAGTATTTT	CASSLVGVATDTQYF
.	TRBV20-1	TRBJ1-1	.	TGCAGTGGGGGGGCGGAGACTGAAGCTTTCTTT	CSGGAETEAFF
.	TRBV6-1	TRBJ2-1	.	TGTGCCAGCAGTGGGTGGGAGACTCAGAATGAGCAGTTCTTC	CASSGWETQNEQFF
.	TRBV6-1	TRBJ1-1	.	TGTGCCAGCAGTGAAAAAACGGCTGAAGCTTTCTTT	CASSEKTAEAFF
.	TRBV30	TRBJ1-5	.	TGTGCCTGGAGTGTAACTGTGGGGGGGGGTCAGCCCCAGCATTTT	CAWSVTVGGGQPQHF
.	TRBV20-1	TRBJ1-1	TRBD1	TGCAGTGCTACCCAGACAGGGCGAGCTTTCTTT	CSATQTGRAFF
.	TRBV11-2	TRBJ1-2	.	TGTGCCAGCAGCCAACAAGATTATGGCTACACCTTC	CASSQQDYGYTF
.	TRBV2	TRBJ2-2	TRBD2	TGTGCCAGCTCCAGGACTAGCGGGAAGGTCGGGGAGCTGTTTTTT	CASSRTSGKVGELFF
.	TRBV5-4	TRBJ1-2	.	TGTGCCAGCAGCCAAATTAGTGGACGGGACTATGGCTACACCTTC	CASSQISGRDYGYTF
.	TRBV5-1	TRBJ2-3	.	TGCGCCAGCAGCCACGACACAGATACGCAGTATTTT	CASSHDTDTQYF
.	TRBV6-5	TRBJ1-2	TRBD1	TGTGCCAGCAGGCGTACAGGGGACCTCGCCTATGGCTACACCTTC	CASRRTGDLAYGYTF
.	TRBV9	TRBJ2-1	.	TGTGCCAGCAGCGTAGATGAGGCTTCCTCCTACAATGAGCAGTTCTTC	CASSVDEASSYNEQFF
.	TRBV18	TRBJ2-7	TRBD2	TGTGCCAGCTCCCCCGGGGGGAGGGGATCCTACGAGCAGTACTTC	CASSPGGRGSYEQYF
.	TRBV7-2	TRBJ2-1	.	TGTGCCAGCAGGCCCGAGGCGAACTGGGTCGGCGAGCAGTTCTTC	CASRPEANWVGEQFF
few	TRBV10-3	TRBJ1-5	.	TGTGCCATCAGTGAGTCGGTGGTCAATCAGCCCCAGCATTTT	CAISESVVNQPQHF
.	TRBV6-1	TRBJ2-7	.	TGTGCCAGCAGTGAAACGGGGATCCGCGAGCAGTACTTC	CASSETGIREQYF
.	TRBV11-3	TRBJ2-7	.	TGTGCCAGCAGCTTAGATACCGGGAGCTCCTACGAGCAGTACTTC	CASSLDTGSSYEQYF
.	TRBV4-1	TRBJ2-6	.	TGCGCCAGCAGCCAATCGTACCGGTCTGGGGCCAACGTCCTGACTTTC	CASSQSYRSGANVLTF
.	TRBV5-5	TRBJ2-7	TRBD2	TGTGCCAGCAGCTTGTTCGCGCAGGGAAGCGGGACGTTATCCTACGAGCAGTACTTC	CASSLFAQGSGTLSYEQYF
.	TRBV5-1	TRBJ2-2	.	TGCGCCAGCAGCCTTTACAGGACTCCTGGGGAGCTGTTTTTT	CASSLYRTPGELFF
.	TRBV6-1	TRBJ1-3	.	TGTGCCAGCAGTGAATCAGGCTCGAGCTCTGGAAACACCATATATTTT	CASSESGSSSGNTIYF
.	TRBV5-8	TRBJ2-5	.	TGTGCCAGCAGCCTACAGCACCAAGAGACCCAGTACTTC	CASSLQHQETQYF
.	TRBV14	TRBJ1-2	.	TGTGCCAGCAGCCAGGCCTGGGGGTACTATGGCTACACCTTC	CASSQAWGYYGYTF
.	TRBV19	TRBJ2-2	TRBD1	TGTGCCAGAGAAAACCCACAGGGGACCCCCGGGGAGCTGTTTTTT	CARENPQGTPGELFF
.	TRBV11-3	TRBJ2-7	.	TGTGCCAGCAGTCGAAACCTCGGGACAATCTACGAGCAGTACTTC	CASSRNLGTIYEQYF
.	TRBV4-1	TRBJ1-3	.	TGCGCCAGCAGCCAAGAAGGGACAAGGTTAAACACCATATATTTT	CASSQEGTRLNTIYF
.	TRBV6-5	TRBJ1-2	TRBD1	TGTGCCAGCAGAAAGACAGGGAACGACTATGGCTACACCTTC	CASRKTGNDYGYTF
.	TRBV7-7	TRBJ2-3	.	TGTGCTAGCAGCTTAGGGCCTACCAGCACAGATACGCAGTATTTT	CASSLGPTSTDTQYF
few	TRBV28	TRBJ2-7	TRBD2	TGTGCCAGCAGTTATGGGACTAGCGCCTACTTC	CASSYGTSAYF
.	TRBV5-1	TRBJ2-7	TRBD1	TGCGCCAGCAGCTTGTCTCCCAGGGGGAATCTCTACGAGCAGTACTTC	CASSLSPRGNLYEQYF
.	TRBV6-1	TRBJ1-2	.	TGTGCCAGCGCCCCATTCTTGGTCCCTAACTATGGCTACACCTTC	CASAPFLVPNYGYTF
.	TRBV5-6	TRBJ1-4	.	TGTGCCAGCAGCTTAGACAGGAAGGGAACTAATGAAAAACTGTTTTTT	CASSLDRKGTNEKLFF
.	TRBV5-1	TRBJ2-1	TRBD2	TGCGCCAGCAGCTTGGCGCTAGCGGGAAACAATGAGCAGTTCTTC	CASSLALAGNNEQFF
.	TRBV21-1	TRBJ1-5	.	TGTGCCAGCAGCAATTTAGGGGCCTTTTTTTATCAGCCCCAGCATTTT	CASSNLGAFFYQPQHF
once	TRBV6-6	TRBJ2-5	TRBD1	TGTGCCAGCAGTTTTGGGACAGGGACACAAGAGACCCAGTACTTC	CASSFGTGTQETQYF
.	TRBV12-5	TRBJ2-7	.	TGTGCTAGTGGTTTCCGGGTGGGCGAGCAGTACTTC	CASGFRVGEQYF
once	TRBV19	TRBJ1-5	.	TGTGCCAGTAGTTTGGGGGAAGGAGGTCAGCCCCAGCATTTT	CASSLGEGGQPQHF
.	TRBV27	TRBJ1-4	.	TGTGCCAGCAGTTTAAACGGGCTTGTAGGAGAAAAACTGTTTTTT	CASSLNGLVGEKLFF
.	TRBV2	TRBJ2-7	TRBD1	TGTGCCAGCTCCGAGGTTCGGACAGGGACGTCCGAGCAGTACTTC	CASSEVRTGTSEQYF
.	TRBV7-3	TRBJ2-2	TRBD1	TGTGCCAGCAGTCCCGGGACAGGGGCGGGCGGGGAGCTGTTTTTT	CASSPGTGAGGELFF
.	TRBV6-1	TRBJ2-3	TRBD1	TGTGCCAGCAGCGCGACAGGGGTACGAGATACGCAGTATTTT	CASSATGVRDTQYF
.	TRBV7-2	TRBJ2-5	.	TGTGCCAGCAGCTTGGACAGTTGGTACCAAGAGACCCAGTACTTC	CASSLDSWYQETQYF
.	TRBV6-6	TRBJ1-3	.	TGTGCCAGCAGTTACGTCGCCTCTGGAAACACCATATATTTT	CASSYVASGNTIYF
.	TRBV5-1	TRBJ2-5	TRBD2	TGCGCCAGCATCCTCTGGGGACTAGCGGGAGGAGAGACCCAGTACTTC	CASILWGLAGGETQYF
.	TRBV5-5	TRBJ1-2	.	TGTGCCAGCAGCCTGGTCCCGGGGGTCTCCTATGGCTACACCTTC	CASSLVPGVSYGYTF
.	TRBV6-5	TRBJ2-4	.	TGTGCCAGCAGTTTGGGGGTACCAAACATTCAGTACTTC	CASSLGVPNIQYF
.	TRBV30	TRBJ2-1	TRBD2	TGTGCCTGCTGCGAAGGGACTAGCGGGAGTGAGCAGTTCTTC	CACCEGTSGSEQFF
.	TRBV9	TRBJ2-5	.	TGTGCCAGCAGCGCACGGGCGCAAGAGACCCAGTACTTC	CASSARAQETQYF
.	TRBV10-2	TRBJ1-2	.	TGCGCCAGCAGTGGTGGCCTCTATGGCTACACCTTC	CASSGGLYGYTF
.	TRBV7-9	TRBJ2-7	.	TGTGCCAGCAGCTTAGTTTCAGGCAGCTACGAGCAGTACTTC	CASSLVSGSYEQYF
.	TRBV7-9	TRBJ1-2	.	TGTGCCAGCAGCCGGGACACCTGGGAAGGCTACACCTTC	CASSRDTWEGYTF
.	TRBV6-1	TRBJ2-7	TRBD2	TGTGCCAGCTACGAGCGGGAGTTCGAGCAGTACTTC	CASYEREFEQYF
.	TRBV6-5	TRBJ1-2	.	TGTGCCAGCAGTTACGTGGGCCTTAACTATGGCTACACCTTC	CASSYVGLNYGYTF
.	TRBV7-3	TRBJ2-3	TRBD2	TGTGCCAGCAGCTTAGGGAGGGCCACAGATACGCAGTATTTT	CASSLGRATDTQYF